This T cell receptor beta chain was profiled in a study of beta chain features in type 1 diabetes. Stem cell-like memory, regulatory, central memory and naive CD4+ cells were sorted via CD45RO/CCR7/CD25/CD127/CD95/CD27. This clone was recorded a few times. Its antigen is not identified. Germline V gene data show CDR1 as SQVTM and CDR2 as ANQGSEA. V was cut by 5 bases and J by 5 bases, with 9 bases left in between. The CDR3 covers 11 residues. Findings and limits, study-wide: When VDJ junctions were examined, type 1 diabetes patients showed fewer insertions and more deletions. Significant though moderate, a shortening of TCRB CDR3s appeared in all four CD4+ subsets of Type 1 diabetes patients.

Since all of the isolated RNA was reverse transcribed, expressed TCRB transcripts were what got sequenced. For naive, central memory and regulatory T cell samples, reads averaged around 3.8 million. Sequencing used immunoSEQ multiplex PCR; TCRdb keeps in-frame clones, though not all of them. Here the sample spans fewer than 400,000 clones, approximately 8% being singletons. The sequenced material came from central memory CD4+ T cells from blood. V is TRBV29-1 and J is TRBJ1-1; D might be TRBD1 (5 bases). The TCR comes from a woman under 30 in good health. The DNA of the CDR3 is TGCAGCGTTCGGTCAGGGACTGAAGCTTTCTTT. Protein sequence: CSVRSGTEAFF.